The clone carrying this T cell receptor (beta chain) was counted between two and nine times. Its antigen is unidentified. V gave up 5 bases and J gave up 1 base, with 12 bases separating them. This CDR3 is built from 16 residues. Germline V gene sequence: CDR1 WNHNN, CDR2 SYGVQD (reference sequence). TCRdb keeps only in-frame clones here, not all; method: immunoSEQ multiplex PCR. The repertoire holds tens of thousands of clones, almost 80% seen once, with around 7.2% in the top ten. This sample stems from a study of radiotherapy plus CTLA-4 blockade in lung cancer. Study-level points and caveats: The best predictor of response was reported to be early blood T cell clone dynamics, with interferon-beta.

The chain is built from TRBV10-1 and TRBJ2-6; D call uncertain. This clonotype was obtained from a human donor with non-small cell lung cancer who had stable disease on radiotherapy plus ipilimumab. The input for sequencing was peripheral blood, taken from a patient treated with radiotherapy plus ipilimumab. This chain's CDR3 is CASSPDGPSGANVLTF. CDR3 sequence (DNA): TGCGCCAGCAGTCCCGATGGCCCTTCTGGGGCCAACGTCCTGACTTTC.